These 12 T cell receptor beta chains were all obtained from the same sample, sequenced in a study of blood T cell repertoires in COVID-19. The data were produced by immunoSEQ multiplex PCR, yet TCRdb's version contains in-frame clones alone and is incomplete. The table has some 150,000 clones, around nine tenths seen once. The specimen sequenced was peripheral blood. The receptors were gathered from a woman between 40 and 55 years old with acute or convalescent COVID-19.

The gene calls are TRBV11-2 and TRBJ1-3; TRBD1 aligns across 7 bases. CDR3 size: 14 residues. CDR1 is SGHAT, CDR2 FQNNGV, per germline. J lost 8 bases, V lost 5 bases, and 9 bases had no gene match. For the CDR3, the DNA is TGTGCCAGCAGCCAAGACAGGGCTGGCGACACCATATATTTT. Encoded protein: CASSQDRAGDTIYF.

This chain uses TRBV19 with TRBJ1-1; 10 bases fit TRBD1. V lost 9 bases to trimming and J lost 4 bases; unmatched junction nucleotides: 14. The CDR3 is made up of 16 amino acids. CDR1 and CDR2 (germline): LNHDA, SQIVND (reference sequence). The CDR3 spells CASSLGQGVLGTEAFF. For the CDR3, the DNA is TGTGCCAGCAGTCTCGGACAGGGGGTGCTGGGCACTGAAGCTTTCTTT.

V gene TRBV7-9 combines with J gene TRBJ2-3; 10 bases line up with TRBD1. Germline V lookup: CDR1 SEHNR, CDR2 FQNEAQ (reference sequence). J was trimmed by 3 bases and V by 2 bases; bases with no gene match: 8. CDR3 size: 17 residues. The DNA of the CDR3 is TGTGCCAGCAGCTTAACCGTCCGGGACAGGGGAACAGATACGCAGTATTTT. It is translated as CASSLTVRDRGTDTQYF.

The genes are TRBV11-2 and TRBJ1-6; D remains ambiguous. Between the trimmed V and J ends, which lost 5 bases and 12 bases, there was a span of 14 bases. The CDR3 contains 13 residues. From germline, CDR1 is SGHAT and CDR2 FQNNGV. The CDR3 here is CASSPNPGEPLHF. The DNA of the CDR3 is TGTGCCAGCAGCCCAAACCCCGGGGAACCCCTCCACTTT. Full variable domain (rest looked up from reference TRBV11-2 and TRBJ1-6): EAGVAQSPRYKIIEKRQSVAFWCNPISGHATLYWYQQILGQGPKLLIQFQNNGVVDDSQLPKDRFSAERLKGVDSTLKIQPAKLEDSAVYLCASSPNPGEPLHFGNGTRLTVT.

This clone has just a few counts. V gene TRBV6-2 or TRBV6-3 combines with J gene TRBJ1-5, with 10 bases aligning to TRBD1. J gave up 0 bases and V 5 bases, and 7 bases lay outside the gene matches. This CDR3 is 17 amino acids long. Germline assignment: CDR1 MNHEY and CDR2 SVGEGT. The CDR3 DNA reads TGTGCCAGCAGTACCAGACAGGGGGCCTATAGCAATCAGCCCCAGCATTTT. Translation gives CASSTRQGAYSNQPQHF.

The chain recombines TRBV10-3 with TRBJ1-2; D is possibly TRBD1 (6 bases). The germline V gene has CDR1 ENHRY and CDR2 SYGVKD. There are 14 residues in the CDR3. With 6 bases removed from V and 4 bases from J, the gap between germline ends came to 15 bases. This CDR3 is CAIRPTGEVYGYTF. CDR3 nucleotides: TGTGCCATCAGACCGACAGGAGAGGTCTATGGCTACACCTTC.

The chain recombines TRBV27 with TRBJ2-3; the D gene is possibly TRBD1 (6 bases). V lost 8 bases and J lost 11, with 14 bases in between. CDR1 is MNHEY and CDR2 is SMNVEV in the germline V gene (reference sequence). CDR3 size: 11 residues. The CDR3 DNA sequence: TGTGCCAGCGGCTTCCGGGACAAGCAGTATTTT. Amino acid sequence: CASGFRDKQYF.

V gene TRBV27 combines with J gene TRBJ1-6, with D tentatively TRBD1 (6 bases). Germline CDR1 and CDR2: MNHEY and SMNVEV (reference sequence). The germline V and J ends were trimmed by 2 bases and 9 bases, with 14 bases remaining between them. This CDR3 contains 15 residues. DNA of the CDR3: TGTGCCAGCAGTTTAATTTCAGGGGATAGTTCACCCCTCCACTTT. Residues: CASSLISGDSSPLHF.

J is TRBJ1-2 and V is TRBV18, with D possibly being TRBD1 (5 bases). V shed 1 base and J shed 4 bases, with 10 bases lying between them. CDR1 KGHSH and CDR2 LQKENI come from the germline V gene. This CDR3 spans 14 amino acids. CDR3 nucleotides: TGTGCCAGCTCACCACTCAGGGATGCCTATGGCTACACCTTC. Residues: CASSPLRDAYGYTF.

This clone has only one observation. This chain links TRBV19 with TRBJ2-2, with 13 bases aligning to TRBD2. Germline V CDR1 and CDR2: LNHDA, SQIVND (reference sequence). V gave up 3 bases and J gave up 5 bases; unmatched junction bases: 9. The CDR3 spans 18 residues. CDR3 nucleotides: TGTGCCAGTAGTATTCCGCCACTAGCGGGAGGGAGGACCGGGGAGCTGTTTTTT. This sequence encodes CASSIPPLAGGRTGELFF.

The V gene is TRBV5-5, the J gene TRBJ1-1; a possible D gene is TRBD1 (6 bases). Germline V CDR1 and CDR2: SGHKS, YYEKEE (reference sequence). The CDR3 is made up of 15 amino acids. The V end lost 0 bases, the J end lost 4 bases, and 13 bases lay between the germline ends. The CDR3 nucleotides are TGTGCCAGCAGCTTGGGGGGGGGCACAGTCACTGAAGCTTTCTTT. It specifies CASSLGGGTVTEAFF.

The V and J genes are TRBV9 and TRBJ1-1; perhaps TRBD1 as D (6 bases). Trimming stripped 4 bases from V and 3 bases from J, with 13 bases between. The CDR3 is 14 residues long. CDR1 SGDLS and CDR2 YYNGEE come from the germline V gene. The CDR3 bases are TGTGCCAGCAGCACCGGGGGGCTCGACACTGAAGCTTTCTTT. It codes for CASSTGGLDTEAFF.